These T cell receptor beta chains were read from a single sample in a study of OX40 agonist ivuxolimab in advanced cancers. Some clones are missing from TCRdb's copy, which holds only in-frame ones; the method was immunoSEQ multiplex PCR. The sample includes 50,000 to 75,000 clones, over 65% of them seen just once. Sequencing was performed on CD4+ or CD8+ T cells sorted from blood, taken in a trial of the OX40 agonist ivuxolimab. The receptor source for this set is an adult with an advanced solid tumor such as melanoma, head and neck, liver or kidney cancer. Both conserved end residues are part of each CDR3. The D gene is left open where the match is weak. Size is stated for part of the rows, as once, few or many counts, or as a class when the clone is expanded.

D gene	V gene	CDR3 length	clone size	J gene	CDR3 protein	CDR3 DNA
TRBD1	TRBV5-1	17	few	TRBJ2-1	CASSPQRTGPSHNEQFF	TGCGCCAGCAGCCCCCAGAGGACAGGTCCATCCCACAATGAGCAGTTCTTC
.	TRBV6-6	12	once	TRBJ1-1	CASRPIQGEAFF	TGTGCCAGCAGACCCATCCAGGGTGAAGCTTTCTTT
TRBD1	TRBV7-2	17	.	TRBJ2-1	CASSLDLVTGDYNEQFF	TGTGCCAGCAGCTTAGATCTGGTGACAGGGGACTACAATGAGCAGTTCTTC
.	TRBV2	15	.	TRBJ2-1	CASSDLAPTYNEQFF	TGTGCCAGTTCCGATCTTGCTCCTACCTACAATGAGCAGTTCTTC
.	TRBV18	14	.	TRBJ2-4	CASSPGESKNIQYF	TGTGCCAGCTCACCGGGGGAGAGCAAAAACATTCAGTACTTC
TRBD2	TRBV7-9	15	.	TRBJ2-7	CASTKMGGSGTEQYF	TGTGCCAGCACCAAAATGGGGGGGTCAGGGACCGAGCAGTACTTC
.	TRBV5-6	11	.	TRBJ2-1	CASSLLDEQFF	TGTGCCAGCAGCTTGTTGGATGAGCAGTTCTTC
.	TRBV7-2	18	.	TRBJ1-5	CASSLGGAAIQSGQPQHF	TGTGCCAGCAGCTTAGGTGGTGCGGCGATCCAATCGGGTCAGCCCCAGCATTTT
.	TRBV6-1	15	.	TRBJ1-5	CASSEAGPLKEPQHF	TGTGCCAGCAGTGAAGCGGGACCCCTCAAAGAGCCCCAGCATTTT
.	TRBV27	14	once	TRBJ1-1	CASNLRRGNTEAFF	TGTGCCAGCAATTTGAGGAGGGGAAATACTGAAGCTTTCTTT
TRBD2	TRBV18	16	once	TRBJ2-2	CASSPSGGSNTGELFF	TGTGCCAGCTCACCATCGGGGGGTTCGAACACCGGGGAGCTGTTTTTT
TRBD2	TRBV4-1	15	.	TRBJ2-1	CASSHPGSGGNEQFF	TGCGCCAGCAGCCACCCTGGGAGCGGGGGGAATGAGCAGTTCTTC
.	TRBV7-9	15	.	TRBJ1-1	CASSLRDAGLSGAFF	TGTGCCAGCAGCCTCCGGGACGCCGGTTTGAGTGGAGCTTTCTTT